This entry concerns a single T cell receptor beta chain. This CDR3 is also generated by other DNA sequences in the sample. The record originates from a study of cytomegalovirus exposure and HLA in healthy donors. The PCR contained 60 Vbeta and 13 Jbeta primers. Profiling relied on immunoSEQ multiplex PCR, and the TCRdb table lists in-frame clones only, not all of them. Its table lists about 77,000 clones. The sequenced sample was PBMCs. The sequence derives from a man aged 50-59 years in good health and CMV-seropositive.

The CDR3 spells CASSIGGGGNTEAFF. CDR3 nucleotides: TGTGCCAGTAGTATAGGAGGGGGCGGGAACACTGAAGCTTTCTTT. V and J are TRBV19 and TRBJ1-1; 7 bases fit TRBD1. CDR3 length: 15 amino acids. The germline V gene encodes CDR1 LNHDA and CDR2 SQIVND (reference sequence). J was trimmed by 1 base and V by 1 base; bases with no gene match: 3.